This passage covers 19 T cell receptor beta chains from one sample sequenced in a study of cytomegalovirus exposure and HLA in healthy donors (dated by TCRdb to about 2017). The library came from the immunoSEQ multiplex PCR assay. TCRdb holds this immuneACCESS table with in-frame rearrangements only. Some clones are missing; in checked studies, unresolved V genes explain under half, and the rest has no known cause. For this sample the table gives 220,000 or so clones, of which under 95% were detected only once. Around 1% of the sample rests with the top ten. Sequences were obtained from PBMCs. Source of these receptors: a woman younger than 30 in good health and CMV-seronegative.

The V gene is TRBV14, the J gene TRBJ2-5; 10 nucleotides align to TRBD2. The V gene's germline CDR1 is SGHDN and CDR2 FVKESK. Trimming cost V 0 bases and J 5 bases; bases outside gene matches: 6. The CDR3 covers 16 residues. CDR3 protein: CASSQESSGSGETQYF. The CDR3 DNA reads TGTGCCAGCAGCCAAGAATCTAGCGGGAGCGGGGAGACCCAGTACTTC.

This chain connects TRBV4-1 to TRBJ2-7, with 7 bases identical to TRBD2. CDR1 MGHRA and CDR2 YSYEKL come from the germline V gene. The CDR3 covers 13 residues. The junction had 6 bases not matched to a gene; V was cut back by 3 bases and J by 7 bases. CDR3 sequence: CASSQVTSDEQYF. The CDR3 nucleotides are TGCGCCAGCAGCCAGGTAACTAGCGATGAGCAGTACTTC.

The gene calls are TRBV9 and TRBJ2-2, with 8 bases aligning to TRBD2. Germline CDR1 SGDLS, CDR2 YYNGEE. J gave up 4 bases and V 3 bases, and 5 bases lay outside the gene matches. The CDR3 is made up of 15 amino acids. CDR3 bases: TGTGCCAGCAGCGGAGTAGCGGGATCCACCGGGGAGCTGTTTTTT. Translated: CASSGVAGSTGELFF. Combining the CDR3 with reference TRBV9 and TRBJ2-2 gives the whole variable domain DSGVTQTPKHLITATGQRVTLRCSPRSGDLSVYWYQQSLDQGLQFLIQYYNGEERAKGNILERFSAQQFPDLHSELNLSSLELGDSALYFCASSGVAGSTGELFFGEGSRLTVL.

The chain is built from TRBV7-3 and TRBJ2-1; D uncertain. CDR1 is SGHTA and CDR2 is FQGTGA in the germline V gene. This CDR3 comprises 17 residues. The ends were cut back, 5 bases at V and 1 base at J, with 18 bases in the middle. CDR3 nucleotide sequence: TGTGCCAGCAGCCCAATTCGGAGCCCGTATTCCTACAATGAGCAGTTCTTC. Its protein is CASSPIRSPYSYNEQFF.

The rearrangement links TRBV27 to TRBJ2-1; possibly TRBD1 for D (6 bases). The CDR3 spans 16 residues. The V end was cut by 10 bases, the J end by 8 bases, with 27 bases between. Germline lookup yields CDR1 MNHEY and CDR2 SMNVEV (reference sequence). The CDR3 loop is CANVSPGHPKRDEQFF. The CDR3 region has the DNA TGTGCCAACGTATCCCCGGGACACCCAAAACGCGATGAGCAGTTCTTC.

CDR3 sequence reads: CASSPDRDDDEQYF. CDR3 DNA sequence: TGTGCCAGCAGTCCGGACAGGGATGATGACGAGCAGTACTTC. The chain combines TRBV14 with TRBJ2-7; TRBD1 aligns across 8 bases. V lost 6 bases, J lost 5 bases, and 9 bases stayed unmatched. The CDR3 runs 14 residues. The germline gives CDR1 SGHDN, CDR2 FVKESK.

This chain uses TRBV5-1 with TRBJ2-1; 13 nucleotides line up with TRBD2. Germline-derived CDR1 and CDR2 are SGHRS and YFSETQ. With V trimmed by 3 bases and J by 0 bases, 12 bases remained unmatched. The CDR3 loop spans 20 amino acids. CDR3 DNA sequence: TGCGCCAGCAGCTCCTCGGGACTAGCGGGATCGAGGCACTCCTACAATGAGCAGTTCTTC. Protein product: CASSSSGLAGSRHSYNEQFF.

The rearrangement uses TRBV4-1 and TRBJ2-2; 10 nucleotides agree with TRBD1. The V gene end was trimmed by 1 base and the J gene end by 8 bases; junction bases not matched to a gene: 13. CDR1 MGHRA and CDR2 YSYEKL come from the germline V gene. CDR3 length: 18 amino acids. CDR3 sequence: CASSQVISGTGVGGELFF. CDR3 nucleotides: TGCGCCAGCAGCCAAGTTATTTCCGGGACAGGGGTAGGAGGGGAGCTGTTTTTT.

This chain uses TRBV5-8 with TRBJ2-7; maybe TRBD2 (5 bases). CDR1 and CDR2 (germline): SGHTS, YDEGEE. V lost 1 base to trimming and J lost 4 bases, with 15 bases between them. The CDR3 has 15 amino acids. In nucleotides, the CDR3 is TGTGCCAGCAGCTTGCGCCACGGCGGGTGGTACGAGCAGTACTTC. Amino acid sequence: CASSLRHGGWYEQYF. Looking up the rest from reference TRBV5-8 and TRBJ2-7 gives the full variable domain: EAGVTQSPTHLIKTRGQQATLRCSPISGHTSVYWYQQALGLGLQFLLWYDEGEERNRGNFPPRFSGRQFPNYSSELNVNALELEDSALYLCASSLRHGGWYEQYFGPGTRLTVT.

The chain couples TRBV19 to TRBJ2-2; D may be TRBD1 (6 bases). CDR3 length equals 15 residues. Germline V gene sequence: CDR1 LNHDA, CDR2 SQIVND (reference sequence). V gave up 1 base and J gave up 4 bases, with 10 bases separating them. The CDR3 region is CASSIATRGTGELFF. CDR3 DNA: TGTGCCAGTAGTATAGCGACCAGGGGCACCGGGGAGCTGTTTTTT.

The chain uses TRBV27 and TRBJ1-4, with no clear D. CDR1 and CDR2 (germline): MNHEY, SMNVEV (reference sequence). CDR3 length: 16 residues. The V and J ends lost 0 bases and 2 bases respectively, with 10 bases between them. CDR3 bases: TGTGCCAGCAGTTTATCGGGCAGTTGGACTAATGAAAAACTGTTTTTT. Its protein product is CASSLSGSWTNEKLFF.

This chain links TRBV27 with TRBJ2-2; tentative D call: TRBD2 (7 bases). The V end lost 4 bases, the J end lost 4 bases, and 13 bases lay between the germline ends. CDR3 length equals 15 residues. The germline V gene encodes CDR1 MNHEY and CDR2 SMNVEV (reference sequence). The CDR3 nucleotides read TGTGCCAGCAGTTATGGGGGGGGCGGCACCGGGGAGCTGTTTTTT. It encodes CASSYGGGGTGELFF.

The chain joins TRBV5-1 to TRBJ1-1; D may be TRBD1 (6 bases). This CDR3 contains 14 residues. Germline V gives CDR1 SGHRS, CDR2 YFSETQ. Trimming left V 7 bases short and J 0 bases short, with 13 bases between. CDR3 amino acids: CASSFTGLNTEAFF. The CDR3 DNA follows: TGCGCCAGCTCGTTTACAGGGCTGAACACTGAAGCTTTCTTT.

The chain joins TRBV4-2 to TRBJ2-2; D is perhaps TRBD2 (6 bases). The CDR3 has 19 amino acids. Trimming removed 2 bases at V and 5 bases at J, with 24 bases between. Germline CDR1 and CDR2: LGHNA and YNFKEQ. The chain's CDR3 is CASSQNSLFSGVGTGELFF. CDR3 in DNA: TGTGCCAGCAGCCAAAACTCACTGTTTTCGGGGGTCGGGACCGGGGAGCTGTTTTTT.

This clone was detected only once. CDR3: CASRFPGTELSYEQYF. The DNA for the CDR3 is TGTGCCAGCAGGTTTCCAGGGACAGAGCTATCCTACGAGCAGTACTTC. V gene TRBV27 combines with J gene TRBJ2-7; 7 nucleotides match TRBD1. J lost 1 base, V lost 6 bases, and 12 bases had no gene match. CDR1 and CDR2 (germline): MNHEY, SMNVEV (reference sequence). CDR3 size: 16 residues.

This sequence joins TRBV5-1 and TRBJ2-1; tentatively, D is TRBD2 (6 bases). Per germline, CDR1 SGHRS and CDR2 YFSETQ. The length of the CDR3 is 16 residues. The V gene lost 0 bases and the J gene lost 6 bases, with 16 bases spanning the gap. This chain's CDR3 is CASSLVLPGGSNEQFF. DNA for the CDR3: TGCGCCAGCAGCTTGGTCCTACCCGGAGGGAGCAATGAGCAGTTCTTC.

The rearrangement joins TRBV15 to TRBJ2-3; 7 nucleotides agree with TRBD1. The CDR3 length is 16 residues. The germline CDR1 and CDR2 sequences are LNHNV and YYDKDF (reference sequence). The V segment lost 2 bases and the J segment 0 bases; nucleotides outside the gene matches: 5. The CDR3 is CATSRPGTASTDTQYF. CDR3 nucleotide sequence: TGTGCCACCAGCAGACCCGGGACAGCTAGCACAGATACGCAGTATTTT.

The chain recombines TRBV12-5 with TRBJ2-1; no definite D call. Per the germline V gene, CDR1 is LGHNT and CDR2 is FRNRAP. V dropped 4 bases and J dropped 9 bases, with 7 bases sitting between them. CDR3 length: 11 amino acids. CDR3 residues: CASGSVPEQFF. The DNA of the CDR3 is TGTGCTAGTGGTTCAGTTCCTGAGCAGTTCTTC.

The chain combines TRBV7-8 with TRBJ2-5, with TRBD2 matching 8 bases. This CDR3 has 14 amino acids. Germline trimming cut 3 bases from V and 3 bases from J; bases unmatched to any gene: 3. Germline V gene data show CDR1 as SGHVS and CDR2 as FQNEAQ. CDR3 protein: CASSLGLVEETQYF. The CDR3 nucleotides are TGTGCCAGCAGCTTGGGACTAGTAGAAGAGACCCAGTACTTC.